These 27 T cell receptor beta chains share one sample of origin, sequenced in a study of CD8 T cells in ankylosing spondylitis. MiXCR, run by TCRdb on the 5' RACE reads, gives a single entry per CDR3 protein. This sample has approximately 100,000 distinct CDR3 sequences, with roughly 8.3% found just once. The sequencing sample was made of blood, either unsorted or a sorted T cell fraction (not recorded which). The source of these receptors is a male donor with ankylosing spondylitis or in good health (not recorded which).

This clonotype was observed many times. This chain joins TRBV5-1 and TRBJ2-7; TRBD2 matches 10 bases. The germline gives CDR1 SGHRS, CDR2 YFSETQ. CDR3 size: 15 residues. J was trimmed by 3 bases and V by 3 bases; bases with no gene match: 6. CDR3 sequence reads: CASSWGLARNYEQYF. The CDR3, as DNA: TGCGCCAGCAGCTGGGGACTAGCGAGAAACTACGAGCAGTACTTC.

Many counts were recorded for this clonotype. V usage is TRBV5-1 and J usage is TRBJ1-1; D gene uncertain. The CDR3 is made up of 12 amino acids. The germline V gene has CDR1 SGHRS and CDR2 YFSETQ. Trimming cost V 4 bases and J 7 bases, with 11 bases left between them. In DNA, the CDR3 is TGCGCCAGCAGCCCACCCAACTATGAAGCTTTCTTT. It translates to CASSPPNYEAFF.

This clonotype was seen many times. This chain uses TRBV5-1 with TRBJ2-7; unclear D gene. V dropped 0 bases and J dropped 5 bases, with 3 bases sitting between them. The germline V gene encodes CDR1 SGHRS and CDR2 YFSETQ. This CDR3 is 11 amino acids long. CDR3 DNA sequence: TGCGCCAGCAGCTTGGCGGACGAGCAGTACTTC. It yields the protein CASSLADEQYF.

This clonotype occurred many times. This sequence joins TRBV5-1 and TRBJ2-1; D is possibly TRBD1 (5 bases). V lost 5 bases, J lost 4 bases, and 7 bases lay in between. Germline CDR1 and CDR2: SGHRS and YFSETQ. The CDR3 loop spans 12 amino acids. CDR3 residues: CASRDTYNEQFF. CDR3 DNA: TGCGCCAGCAGGGACACATACAATGAGCAGTTCTTC.

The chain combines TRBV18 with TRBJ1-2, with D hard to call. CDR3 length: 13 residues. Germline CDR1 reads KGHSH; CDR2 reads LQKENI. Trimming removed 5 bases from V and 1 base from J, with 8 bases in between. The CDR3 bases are TGTGCCAGCTCAGGAGGGCTTAACTATGGCTACACCTTC. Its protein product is CASSGGLNYGYTF. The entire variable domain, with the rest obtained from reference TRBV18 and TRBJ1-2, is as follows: NAGVMQNPRHLVRRRGQEARLRCSPMKGHSHVYWYRQLPEEGLKFMVYLQKENIIDESGMPKERFSAEFPKEGPSILRIQQVVRGDSAAYFCASSGGLNYGYTFGSGTRLTVV.

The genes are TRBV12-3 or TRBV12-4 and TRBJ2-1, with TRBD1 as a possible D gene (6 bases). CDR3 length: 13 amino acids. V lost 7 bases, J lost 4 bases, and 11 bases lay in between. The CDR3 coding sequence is TGTGCCAGCACCCTCGGGACATACAATGAGCAGTTCTTC. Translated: CASTLGTYNEQFF.

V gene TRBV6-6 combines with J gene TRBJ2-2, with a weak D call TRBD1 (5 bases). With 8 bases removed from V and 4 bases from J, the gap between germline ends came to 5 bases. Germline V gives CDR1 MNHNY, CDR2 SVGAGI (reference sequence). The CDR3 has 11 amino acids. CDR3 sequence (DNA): TGTGCCAGCGGGGCCACCGGGGAGCTGTTTTTT. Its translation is CASGATGELFF.

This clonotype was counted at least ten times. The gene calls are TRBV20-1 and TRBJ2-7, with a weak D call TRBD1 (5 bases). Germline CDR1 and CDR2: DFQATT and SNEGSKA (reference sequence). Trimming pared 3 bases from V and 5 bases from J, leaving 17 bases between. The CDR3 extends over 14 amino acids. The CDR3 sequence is CSARIQGRLDEQYF. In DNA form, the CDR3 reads TGCAGTGCTAGGATTCAGGGAAGGTTGGACGAGCAGTACTTC.

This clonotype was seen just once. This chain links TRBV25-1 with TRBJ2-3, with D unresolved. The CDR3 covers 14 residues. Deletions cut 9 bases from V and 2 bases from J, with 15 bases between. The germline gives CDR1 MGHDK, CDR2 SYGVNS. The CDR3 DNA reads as TGTGCCAGGGGCCTAGGACGGTCCACAGATACGCAGTATTTT. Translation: CARGLGRSTDTQYF.

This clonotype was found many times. The CDR3 here is CASSRDREGEQYF. CDR3 nucleotide sequence: TGTGCCAGCAGCAGGGACAGGGAAGGCGAGCAGTACTTC. V and J are TRBV5-4 and TRBJ2-7; 9 bases align to TRBD1. V was clipped by 4 bases and J by 6 bases; unmatched bases: 5. Germline CDR1 is SGHNT and CDR2 is YYREEE (reference sequence). CDR3 size: 13 residues.

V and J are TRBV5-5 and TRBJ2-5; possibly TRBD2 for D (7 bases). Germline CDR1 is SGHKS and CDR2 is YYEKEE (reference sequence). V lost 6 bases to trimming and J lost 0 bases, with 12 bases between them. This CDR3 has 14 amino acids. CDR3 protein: CASKGGGYQETQYF. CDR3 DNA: TGTGCCAGCAAGGGGGGGGGGTACCAAGAGACCCAGTACTTC.

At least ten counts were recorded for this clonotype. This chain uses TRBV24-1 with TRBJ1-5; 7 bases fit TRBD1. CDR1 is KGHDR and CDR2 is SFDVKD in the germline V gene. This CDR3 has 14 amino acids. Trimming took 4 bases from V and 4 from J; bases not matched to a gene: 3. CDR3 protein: CATSEGGFNQPQHF. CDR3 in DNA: TGTGCCACCAGTGAAGGGGGCTTTAATCAGCCCCAGCATTTT.

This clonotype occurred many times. The CDR3 reads CASSLEGWGNTDTQYF. The CDR3 nucleotides are TGCGCCAGCAGCTTAGAGGGATGGGGGAACACAGATACGCAGTATTTT. This chain joins TRBV5-1 and TRBJ2-3; D may be TRBD1 or TRBD2 (5 bases each). The CDR3 contains 16 residues. The germline CDR1 and CDR2 sequences are SGHRS and YFSETQ. The germline V and J ends were trimmed by 2 bases and 2 bases, with 15 bases remaining between them.

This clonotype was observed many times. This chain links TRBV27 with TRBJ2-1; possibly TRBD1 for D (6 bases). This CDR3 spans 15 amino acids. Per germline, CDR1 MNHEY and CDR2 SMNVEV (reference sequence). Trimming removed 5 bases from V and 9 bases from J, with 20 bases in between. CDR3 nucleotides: TGTGCCAGCAGTCCCCTTGCACATTCGGACAGTGAGCAGTTCTTC. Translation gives CASSPLAHSDSEQFF.

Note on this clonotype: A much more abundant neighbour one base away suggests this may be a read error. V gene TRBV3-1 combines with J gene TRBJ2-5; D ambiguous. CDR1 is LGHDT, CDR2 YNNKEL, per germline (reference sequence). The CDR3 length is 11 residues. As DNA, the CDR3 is TGTGCCAGCAGCCAGGAAGAGATCCAGTACTTC. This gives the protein CASSQEEIQYF.

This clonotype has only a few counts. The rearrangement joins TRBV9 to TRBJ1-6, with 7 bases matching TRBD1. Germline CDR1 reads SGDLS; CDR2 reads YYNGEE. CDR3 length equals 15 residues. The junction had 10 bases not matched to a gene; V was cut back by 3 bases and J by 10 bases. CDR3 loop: CASSAGQVGDSPLHF. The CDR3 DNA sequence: TGTGCCAGCAGCGCCGGACAGGTGGGAGACTCACCCCTCCACTTT.

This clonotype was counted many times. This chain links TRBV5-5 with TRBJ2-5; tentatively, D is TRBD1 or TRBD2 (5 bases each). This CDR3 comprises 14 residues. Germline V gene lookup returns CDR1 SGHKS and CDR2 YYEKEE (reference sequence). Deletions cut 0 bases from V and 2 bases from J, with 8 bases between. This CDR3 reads CASSLARGQETQYF. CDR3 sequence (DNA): TGTGCCAGCAGCTTGGCGAGGGGACAAGAGACCCAGTACTTC.

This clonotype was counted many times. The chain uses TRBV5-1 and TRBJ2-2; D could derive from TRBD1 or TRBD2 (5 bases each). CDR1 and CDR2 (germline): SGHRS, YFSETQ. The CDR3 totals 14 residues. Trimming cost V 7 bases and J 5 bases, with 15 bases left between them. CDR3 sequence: CASARGEGTGELFF. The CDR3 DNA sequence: TGCGCCAGCGCCCGGGGAGAGGGGACCGGGGAGCTGTTTTTT. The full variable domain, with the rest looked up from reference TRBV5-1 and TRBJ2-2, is KAGVTQTPRYLIKTRGQQVTLSCSPISGHRSVSWYQQTPGQGLQFLFEYFSETQRNKGNFPGRFSGRQFSNSRSEMNVSTLELGDSALYLCASARGEGTGELFFGEGSRLTVL.

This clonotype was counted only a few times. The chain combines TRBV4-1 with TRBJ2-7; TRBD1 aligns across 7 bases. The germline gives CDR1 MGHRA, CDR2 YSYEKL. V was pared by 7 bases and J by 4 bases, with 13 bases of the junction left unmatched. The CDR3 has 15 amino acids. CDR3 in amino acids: CASTKMTGSSYEQYF. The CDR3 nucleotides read TGCGCCAGCACCAAAATGACAGGGAGTTCGTACGAGCAGTACTTC.

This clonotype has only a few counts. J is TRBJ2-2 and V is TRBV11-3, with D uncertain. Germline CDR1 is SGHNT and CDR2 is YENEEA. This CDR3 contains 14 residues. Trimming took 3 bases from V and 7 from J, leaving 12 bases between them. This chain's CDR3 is CASSFDPDGGELFF. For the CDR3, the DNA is TGTGCCAGCAGCTTCGATCCTGACGGCGGGGAGCTGTTTTTT.

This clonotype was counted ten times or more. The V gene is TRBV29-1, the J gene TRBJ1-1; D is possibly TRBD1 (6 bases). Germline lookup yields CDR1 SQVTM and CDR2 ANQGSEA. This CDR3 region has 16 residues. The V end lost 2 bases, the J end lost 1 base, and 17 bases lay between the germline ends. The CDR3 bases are TGCAGCGTTGAATTGGGTGGGGGGCCTCCGAACACTGAAGCTTTCTTT. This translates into CSVELGGGPPNTEAFF.

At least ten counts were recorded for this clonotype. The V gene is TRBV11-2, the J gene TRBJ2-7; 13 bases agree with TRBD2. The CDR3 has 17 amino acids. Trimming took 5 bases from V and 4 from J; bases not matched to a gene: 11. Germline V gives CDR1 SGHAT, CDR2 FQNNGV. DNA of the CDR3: TGTGCCAGCAGCGCCAACGGGGGACTAGCGGGACATTACGAGCAGTACTTC. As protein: CASSANGGLAGHYEQYF.

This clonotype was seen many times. In nucleotides, the CDR3 is TGTGCCAGCAACCGACAGGGTCCGAACACCGGGGAGCTGTTTTTT. It encodes CASNRQGPNTGELFF. This sequence joins TRBV2 and TRBJ2-2; TRBD1 matches 7 bases. The length of the CDR3 is 15 residues. Germline assignment: CDR1 SNHLY and CDR2 FYNNEI. V dropped 7 bases and J dropped 0; count of bases not matched to a gene: 5.

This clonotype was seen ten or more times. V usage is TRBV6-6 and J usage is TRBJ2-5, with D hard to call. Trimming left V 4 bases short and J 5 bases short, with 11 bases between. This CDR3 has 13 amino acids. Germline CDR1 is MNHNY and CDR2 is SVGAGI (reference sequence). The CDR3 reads CASSSQAQETQYF. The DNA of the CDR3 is TGTGCCAGCAGTTCTCAGGCCCAGGAGACCCAGTACTTC.

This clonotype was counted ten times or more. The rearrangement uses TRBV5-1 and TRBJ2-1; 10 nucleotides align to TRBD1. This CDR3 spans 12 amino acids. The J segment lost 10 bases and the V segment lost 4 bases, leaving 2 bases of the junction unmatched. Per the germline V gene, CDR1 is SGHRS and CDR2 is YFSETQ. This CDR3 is CASSMGQGEQFF. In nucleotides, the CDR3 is TGCGCCAGCAGCATGGGACAGGGGGAGCAGTTCTTC.

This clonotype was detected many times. Written as DNA, the CDR3 is TGTGCCAGCAGCCCATCCCAGACAGCAACAGATACGCAGTATTTT. Translating it yields CASSPSQTATDTQYF. The rearrangement joins TRBV7-9 to TRBJ2-3, with D perhaps TRBD1 (5 bases). The CDR3 consists of 15 residues. The germline gives CDR1 SEHNR, CDR2 FQNEAQ (reference sequence). V lost 5 bases to trimming and J lost 3 bases, with 15 bases between them.

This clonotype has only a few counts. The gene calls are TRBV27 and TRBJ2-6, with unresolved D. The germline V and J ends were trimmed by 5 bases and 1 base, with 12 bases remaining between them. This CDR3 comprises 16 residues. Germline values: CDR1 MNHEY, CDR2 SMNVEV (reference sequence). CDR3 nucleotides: TGTGCCAGCAGTCGATTTTTGGGGTCTGGGGCCAACGTCCTGACTTTC. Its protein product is CASSRFLGSGANVLTF. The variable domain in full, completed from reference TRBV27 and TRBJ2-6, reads EAQVTQNPRYLITVTGKKLTVTCSQNMNHEYMSWYRQDPGLGLRQIYYSMNVEVTDKGDVPEGYKVSRKEKRNFPLILESPSPNQTSLYFCASSRFLGSGANVLTFGAGSRLTVL.